Listed below are T cell receptor beta chains from one sample, sequenced in a study of beta chain features in type 1 diabetes. Sequenced by immunoSEQ multiplex PCR; TCRdb stores in-frame clones only, minus some. The sample lists hundreds of thousands of clones, approximately 10% occurring once. The source material was naive CD4+ T cells from blood. These receptors were obtained from a young man with type 1 diabetes. The CDR3 runs from the conserved cysteine through the conserved F or W. D genes are given only for firm matches. A row's size may be missing; if present it is once, few, many or a size class.

TRBV7-3	NA	NA	TRBJ2-1	CASSPRTDTYNEQFF	TGTGCCAGCAGCCCGAGGACAGATACCTACAATGAGCAGTTCTTC
TRBV7-3	NA	TRBD2	TRBJ2-7	CASSLLAGGSYEQYF	TGTGCCAGCAGCTTACTAGCGGGGGGTTCCTACGAGCAGTACTTC
TRBV6-6	few	TRBD1	TRBJ2-1	CASSLFPGQSNEQFF	TGTGCCAGCAGTCTATTCCCGGGACAGTCCAATGAGCAGTTCTTC
TRBV28	few	NA	TRBJ1-5	CASSLSRGGNQPQHF	TGTGCCAGCAGTTTAAGTCGGGGTGGCAATCAGCCCCAGCATTTT
TRBV14	NA	TRBD1	TRBJ2-5	CASSQMDRGRETQYF	TGTGCCAGCAGCCAAATGGACAGGGGTCGAGAGACCCAGTACTTC
TRBV29-1	few	NA	TRBJ1-1	CSVARQENTEAFF	TGCAGCGTTGCCAGACAGGAGAACACTGAAGCTTTCTTT
TRBV30	NA	TRBD1	TRBJ1-5	CAWSQDRGPLGTQHF	TGTGCCTGGAGTCAGGACAGGGGCCCTCTTGGAACCCAGCATTTT
TRBV4-1	NA	TRBD1	TRBJ1-4	CASSQGGTGEEKLFF	TGCGCCAGCAGCCAAGGGGGGACAGGGGAGGAAAAACTGTTTTTT
TRBV18	NA	NA	TRBJ1-6	CASSPLAKTGNSPLHF	TGTGCCAGCTCACCACTAGCGAAAACAGGGAATTCACCCCTCCACTTT
TRBV4-1	NA	NA	TRBJ1-5	CASSQGTAGRPQHF	TGCGCCAGCAGCCAAGGGACAGCTGGGCGGCCCCAGCATTTT
TRBV10-3	NA	TRBD2	TRBJ2-1	CAIRKVAGESEQFF	TGTGCCATCAGGAAAGTAGCGGGGGAGTCGGAGCAGTTCTTC
TRBV5-4	NA	NA	TRBJ2-6	CASSLAEYSGANVLTF	TGTGCCAGCAGCTTGGCAGAATACTCTGGGGCCAACGTCCTGACTTTC
TRBV2	NA	TRBD1	TRBJ1-2	CASSGQGGGYTF	TGTGCCAGCAGTGGACAGGGGGGCGGCTACACCTTC
TRBV27	NA	TRBD1	TRBJ1-2	CASRGQGGGYTF	TGTGCCAGCAGGGGACAGGGAGGAGGCTACACCTTC
TRBV21-1	few	NA	TRBJ2-6	CASEGQTHSGANVLTF	TGTGCCAGCGAGGGACAGACTCACTCTGGGGCCAACGTCCTGACTTTC
TRBV6-4	NA	NA	TRBJ2-1	CASSDGADNEQFF	TGTGCCAGCAGTGATGGCGCGGACAATGAGCAGTTCTTC
TRBV6-1	few	NA	TRBJ1-2	CASSEGSQMGYGYTF	TGTGCCAGCAGTGAAGGGTCACAGATGGGCTATGGCTACACCTTC
TRBV9	NA	NA	TRBJ1-3	CASSVGGNTGNTIYF	TGTGCCAGCAGCGTAGGCGGCAACACTGGAAACACCATATATTTT
TRBV6-6	few	NA	TRBJ2-2	CASSTATGELFF	TGTGCCAGCAGCACTGCTACCGGGGAGCTGTTTTTT
TRBV29-1	NA	TRBD1	TRBJ1-2	CSVEVSYRGIRGYTF	TGCAGCGTTGAAGTTTCTTACAGGGGAATAAGGGGCTACACCTTC
TRBV7-9	NA	NA	TRBJ2-1	CASSVPGGEQFF	TGTGCCAGCAGCGTCCCCGGCGGTGAGCAGTTCTTC
TRBV7-3	few	NA	TRBJ2-7	CASSLGSTRVSYEQYF	TGTGCCAGCAGCTTAGGGTCAACTAGGGTCTCCTACGAGCAGTACTTC
TRBV4-1	few	TRBD1	TRBJ2-7	CASSQSRTGGTYEQYF	TGCGCCAGCAGCCAATCTCGCACAGGGGGTACCTACGAGCAGTACTTC
TRBV5-1	NA	TRBD1	TRBJ2-7	CASSPGQASSYEQYF	TGCGCCAGCAGCCCCGGACAGGCAAGCTCCTACGAGCAGTACTTC
TRBV4-2	NA	TRBD1	TRBJ2-7	CASSQESGQGFREGQYF	TGTGCCAGCAGCCAAGAGAGTGGACAGGGTTTTAGAGAAGGGCAGTACTTC
TRBV18	NA	TRBD1	TRBJ1-2	CASSPTGQGASMDYGYTF	TGTGCCAGCTCACCAACGGGACAGGGGGCCTCGATGGACTATGGCTACACCTTC
TRBV9	few	NA	TRBJ1-1	CASSVGGQLNTEAFF	TGTGCCAGCAGCGTAGGAGGGCAGTTGAACACTGAAGCTTTCTTT
TRBV4-2	NA	NA	TRBJ1-2	CASSQVAGNYGYTF	TGTGCCAGCAGCCAAGTAGCAGGGAACTATGGCTACACCTTC
TRBV7-2	few	NA	TRBJ2-1	CASSLDRHLQFF	TGTGCCAGCAGCTTAGACCGACACCTACAGTTCTTC
TRBV7-3	few	TRBD2	TRBJ2-5	CASSFLSGSLETQYF	TGTGCCAGCAGCTTTCTAAGCGGGAGTCTGGAGACCCAGTACTTC
TRBV11-2	few	NA	TRBJ2-5	CASSRNRGGPRGTQYF	TGTGCCAGCAGCCGGAACAGAGGAGGACCCCGAGGGACCCAGTACTTC
TRBV9	NA	TRBD2	TRBJ2-2	CASSPGLAGGSGELFF	TGTGCCAGCAGCCCGGGACTAGCGGGGGGTTCCGGGGAGCTGTTTTTT